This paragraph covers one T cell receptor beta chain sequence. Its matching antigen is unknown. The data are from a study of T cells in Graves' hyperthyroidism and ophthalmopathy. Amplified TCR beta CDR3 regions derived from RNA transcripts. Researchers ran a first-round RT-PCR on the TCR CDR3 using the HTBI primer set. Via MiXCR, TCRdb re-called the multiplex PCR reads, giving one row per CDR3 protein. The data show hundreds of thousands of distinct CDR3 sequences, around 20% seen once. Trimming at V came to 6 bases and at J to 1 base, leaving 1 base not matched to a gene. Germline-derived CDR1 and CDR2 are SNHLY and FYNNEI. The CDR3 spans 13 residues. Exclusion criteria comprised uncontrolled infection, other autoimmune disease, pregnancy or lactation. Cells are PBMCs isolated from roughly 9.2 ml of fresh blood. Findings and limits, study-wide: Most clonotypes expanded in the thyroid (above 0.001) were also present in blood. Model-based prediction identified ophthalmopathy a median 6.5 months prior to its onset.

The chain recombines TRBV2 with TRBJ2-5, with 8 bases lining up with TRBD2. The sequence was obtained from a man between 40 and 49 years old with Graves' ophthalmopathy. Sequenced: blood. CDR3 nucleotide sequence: TGTGCCAGCAGAGCGGGGGTCCAAGAGACCCAGTACTTC. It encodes CASRAGVQETQYF.